The 29 T cell receptor beta chains below all came from one sample that was sequenced in a study of shared clonotypes between healthy human individuals. TCRdb's table, derived via immunoSEQ multiplex PCR, lists solely in-frame clones and lacks some. This sample has over a million clones; approximately 98.5% occur once, and the top ten carry approximately 0.38%. Sequences were obtained from naive CD4+ T cells sorted from blood. As to subset: CD45RA+ positively selected. The receptors were sampled from a man aged 25-45 years in good health.

The rearrangement links TRBV21-1 to TRBJ2-7; the DNA was not compared with TRBD2, the D call given in the table. TRBV21-1 has pseudogene status. The CDR3 contains 19 residues. CDR3 bases: TGTGCCAGCAGCAAAGACCCCCGGTTACCGAGGGCAAGCTCCTACGAGCAGTACTTC. This codes for CASSKDPRLPRASSYEQYF.

This clone was found once. The chain links TRBV27 to TRBJ2-3; 7 nucleotides match TRBD1. From germline, CDR1 is MNHEY and CDR2 SMNVEV (reference sequence). CDR3 length equals 19 residues. J was trimmed by 2 bases and V by 3 bases; bases with no gene match: 17. CDR3 in DNA: TGTGCCAGCAGTTTTAGTCCGGGGCTAACAGGGGCGCACACAGATACGCAGTATTTT. Protein sequence: CASSFSPGLTGAHTDTQYF.

This clone has more than one count but fewer than ten. CDR3 in amino acids: CASSPIAGGVTGELFF. DNA for the CDR3: TGTGCCAGTAGTCCAATAGCGGGAGGGGTCACCGGGGAGCTGTTTTTT. This chain uses TRBV19 with TRBJ2-2, with 11 bases fitting TRBD2. Unmatched junction bases numbered 6, after V lost 5 bases and J lost 4 bases. The CDR3 is made up of 16 amino acids. CDR1 is LNHDA, CDR2 SQIVND, per germline (reference sequence).

This clone was seen once. The rearrangement links TRBV19 to TRBJ1-5; TRBD1 might be the D (5 bases). V was trimmed by 5 bases and J by 6 bases, leaving 11 bases between them. Germline V gives CDR1 LNHDA, CDR2 SQIVND (reference sequence). The CDR3 length is 13 residues. DNA of the CDR3: TGTGCCAGTAGTTCTAGCGGGGGTCAGCCCCAGCATTTT. It is translated as CASSSSGGQPQHF.

V and J are TRBV5-1 and TRBJ2-7, with TRBD2 as a possible D gene (5 bases). Germline lookup yields CDR1 SGHRS and CDR2 YFSETQ. V lost 1 base to trimming and J lost 2 bases, with 10 bases between them. The CDR3 is made up of 14 amino acids. Written as DNA, the CDR3 is TGCGCCAGCAGCTTGTTTGGCGGGCCCTACGAGCAGTACTTC. Translating gives CASSLFGGPYEQYF.

This clone has a single count. The chain recombines TRBV6-1 with TRBJ1-2; unclear D gene. The germline V gene encodes CDR1 MNHNS and CDR2 SASEGT. V was cut by 3 bases and J by 4 bases, with 12 bases left in between. The CDR3 totals 14 residues. Here the CDR3 reads CASSDITWGYGYTF. The CDR3 nucleotides are TGTGCCAGCAGTGATATAACCTGGGGCTATGGCTACACCTTC.

The chain carries TRBV14 and TRBJ2-7; TRBD2 is a possible D gene (5 bases). V lost 3 bases to trimming and J lost 5 bases, with 11 bases between them. This CDR3 region has 13 residues. The germline CDR1 and CDR2 sequences are SGHDN and FVKESK. CDR3 in amino acids: CASSQFEEDEQYF. The CDR3 nucleotides are TGTGCCAGCAGCCAGTTTGAGGAGGACGAGCAGTACTTC.

V gene TRBV6-5 combines with J gene TRBJ2-4, with TRBD1 matching over 7 bases. Germline loops: CDR1 MNHEY, CDR2 SVGAGI. This CDR3 comprises 13 residues. Trimming at V came to 5 bases and at J to 7 bases, leaving 5 bases not matched to a gene. Here the CDR3 DNA reads TGTGCCAGCAGTCCGGGACAGTCTAACATTCAGTACTTC. It is translated as CASSPGQSNIQYF.

The chain has TRBV6-5 and TRBJ2-1; D is undetermined. V was trimmed by 2 bases and J by 7 bases, leaving 9 bases between them. The CDR3 length is 13 residues. Germline V gene lookup returns CDR1 MNHEY and CDR2 SVGAGI. The CDR3 sequence is CASSYQLLNEQFF. CDR3 DNA sequence: TGTGCCAGCAGTTACCAGCTATTAAATGAGCAGTTCTTC.

V and J are TRBV11-2 and TRBJ1-3; D call uncertain. The CDR3 contains 13 residues. In germline, CDR1 is SGHAT, CDR2 FQNNGV. The germline V and J ends were trimmed by 9 bases and 2 bases, with 11 bases remaining between them. CDR3 DNA sequence: TGTGCCAGTGAGACGTTTACTGGAAACACCATATATTTT. It codes for CASETFTGNTIYF. Supplemented by reference TRBV11-2 and TRBJ1-3, the full variable domain reads EAGVAQSPRYKIIEKRQSVAFWCNPISGHATLYWYQQILGQGPKLLIQFQNNGVVDDSQLPKDRFSAERLKGVDSTLKIQPAKLEDSAVYLCASETFTGNTIYFGEGSWLTVV.

This clone was found once. The rearrangement links TRBV9 to TRBJ2-1, with TRBD2 identical over 8 bases. V lost 2 bases, J lost 6 bases, and 7 bases stayed unmatched. There are 15 residues in the CDR3. The germline V gene has CDR1 SGDLS and CDR2 YYNGEE. This CDR3 reads CASSVGTGGGNEQFF. CDR3 sequence (DNA): TGTGCCAGCAGCGTCGGAACGGGAGGGGGCAATGAGCAGTTCTTC.

The chain employs TRBV29-1 and TRBJ2-3; no reliable D call. Germline-derived CDR1 and CDR2 are SQVTM and ANQGSEA. CDR3 length: 13 amino acids. The germline V and J ends were trimmed by 7 bases and 1 base, with 12 bases remaining between them. The CDR3 nucleotides are TGCAGCGCCCCCCTAGGAGGCACAGATACGCAGTATTTT. This encodes CSAPLGGTDTQYF.

In DNA form, the CDR3 reads TGTGCCAGCAGCTCTGACAGGGGTCGGAGCTCCTACGAGCAGTACTTC. Translation gives CASSSDRGRSSYEQYF. The chain uses TRBV5-8 and TRBJ2-7, with 8 bases lining up with TRBD1. The trim removed 3 bases at V and 0 bases at J, leaving 8 bases unmatched. CDR1 is SGHTS and CDR2 is YDEGEE in the germline V gene. This CDR3 contains 16 residues.

Only one count was recorded for this clone. This chain links TRBV5-6 with TRBJ2-5, with 12 bases that match TRBD2. The V segment lost 2 bases and the J segment 7 bases; nucleotides outside the gene matches: 6. The CDR3 sequence is 15 residues long. Germline values: CDR1 SGHDT, CDR2 YYEEEE. The CDR3 sequence is CASSLLAGGEGTQYF. The DNA of the CDR3 is TGTGCCAGCAGCTTACTAGCGGGAGGCGAGGGGACCCAGTACTTC. Together with reference TRBV5-6 and TRBJ2-5, the CDR3 gives the full variable domain: DAGVTQSPTHLIKTRGQQVTLRCSPKSGHDTVSWYQQALGQGPQFIFQYYEEEERQRGNFPDRFSGHQFPNYSSELNVNALLLGDSALYLCASSLLAGGEGTQYFGPGTRLLVL.

The chain joins TRBV7-9 to TRBJ1-4; tentatively, D is TRBD1 (5 bases). In germline, CDR1 is SEHNR, CDR2 FQNEAQ (reference sequence). Trimming cost V 5 bases and J 0 bases, with 22 bases left between them. This CDR3 comprises 19 residues. CDR3 in amino acids: CASSNRLYKTVATNEKLFF. CDR3 in DNA: TGTGCCAGCAGCAACCGCCTGTACAAGACAGTTGCAACTAATGAAAAACTGTTTTTT.

This chain links TRBV10-3 with TRBJ2-7, with D hard to call. V was shortened by 0 bases and J by 4 bases, with 10 bases between the two germline ends. The CDR3 contains 14 residues. Germline lookup yields CDR1 ENHRY and CDR2 SYGVKD. This chain's CDR3 is CAISESTDVYEQYF. The CDR3 DNA reads as TGTGCCATCAGTGAGTCTACTGACGTTTACGAGCAGTACTTC.

V and J are TRBV5-1 and TRBJ2-3; D remains ambiguous. This CDR3 spans 11 amino acids. Germline CDR1 is SGHRS and CDR2 is YFSETQ. V was shortened by 7 bases and J by 6 bases, with 9 bases between the two germline ends. This CDR3 is CASRTPDTQYF. CDR3 DNA: TGCGCCAGCCGAACCCCGGATACGCAGTATTTT.

Note on this clone: A read error may account for a junction end that differs from germline. The rearrangement links TRBV29-1 to TRBJ2-1; D remains ambiguous. The CDR3 totals 13 residues. Germline-derived CDR1 and CDR2 are SQVTM and ANQGSEA. The CDR3: CSVEDRPTAHVLF. The CDR3 nucleotides are TGCAGCGTTGAAGATCGACCGACGGCTCATGTCCTCTTC.

The CDR3 loop is CASSEGLASPGELFF. The CDR3 DNA follows: TGCGCCAGCAGCGAGGGACTAGCCAGCCCCGGGGAGCTGTTTTTT. V usage is TRBV5-1 and J usage is TRBJ2-2, with 9 bases lining up with TRBD2. The CDR3 runs to 15 residues. V was clipped by 4 bases and J by 6 bases; unmatched bases: 7. Looked up from germline, CDR1 is SGHRS and CDR2 is YFSETQ.

This chain links TRBV7-9 with TRBJ2-1; 8 positions agree with TRBD1. Losses at the gene ends were 5 bases for V and 4 bases for J; bases not matched to a gene: 19. The germline CDR1 and CDR2 sequences are SEHNR and FQNEAQ (reference sequence). The CDR3 spans 19 residues. The CDR3 reads CASSHEGGTGVGPYNEQFF. In nucleotides, the CDR3 is TGTGCCAGCAGCCACGAAGGTGGGACAGGCGTGGGTCCGTACAATGAGCAGTTCTTC. Drawing the rest from reference TRBV7-9 and TRBJ2-1, the complete variable domain is DTGVSQNPRHKITKRGQNVTFRCDPISEHNRLYWYRQTLGQGPEFLTYFQNEAQLEKSRLLSDRFSAERPKGSFSTLEIQRTEQGDSAMYLCASSHEGGTGVGPYNEQFFGPGTRLTVL.

V is TRBV7-9 and J is TRBJ2-5; 8 nucleotides align to TRBD1. Germline V CDR1 and CDR2: SEHNR, FQNEAQ (reference sequence). This CDR3 has 17 amino acids. The V gene end was trimmed by 7 bases and the J gene end by 4 bases; junction bases not matched to a gene: 17. CDR3 in amino acids: CASTTLGQGGMVETQYF. The CDR3 nucleotides read TGTGCCAGCACCACCCTAGGACAGGGAGGTATGGTAGAGACCCAGTACTTC.

This chain joins TRBV7-3 and TRBJ1-1, with D unresolved. There are 13 residues in the CDR3. V lost 2 bases and J lost 3, with 7 bases in between. Germline loops: CDR1 SGHTA, CDR2 FQGTGA. In DNA, the CDR3 is TGTGCCAGCAGCTTAGGCCCCTACACTGAAGCTTTCTTT. It is translated as CASSLGPYTEAFF.

The rearrangement uses TRBV23-1 and TRBJ1-3, with D possibly being TRBD1 (5 bases). TRBV23-1 is treated as an ORF (open reading frame) with a function not yet certain. This CDR3 is 19 amino acids long. V lost 9 bases, J lost 0 bases, and 27 bases lay in between. CDR3 sequence: CARGIRGCGRTSSGNTIYF. The CDR3 region has the DNA TGCGCCAGAGGGATAAGGGGATGTGGTCGCACTAGCTCTGGAAACACCATATATTTT.

The table lists this clone with a count of one. The same CDR3 also results from other DNA sequences found in this sample. The rearrangement joins TRBV5-4 to TRBJ2-2, with TRBD2 as a possible D gene (6 bases). V was trimmed by 0 bases and J by 3 bases, leaving 9 bases between them. Germline V gives CDR1 SGHNT, CDR2 YYREEE (reference sequence). This CDR3 spans 15 amino acids. The chain's CDR3 is CASSLAGVDTGELFF. The CDR3 DNA reads TGTGCCAGCAGCTTGGCGGGGGTTGACACCGGGGAGCTGTTTTTT.

The chain uses TRBV10-3 and TRBJ2-7, with 9 bases aligning to TRBD2. V dropped 0 bases and J dropped 2; count of bases not matched to a gene: 11. This CDR3 spans 18 amino acids. CDR1 and CDR2 from the germline V gene are ENHRY and SYGVKD. The chain's CDR3 is CAISESKLSGRNPYEQYF. For the CDR3, the DNA is TGTGCCATCAGTGAGTCTAAACTTAGCGGGAGAAATCCCTACGAGCAGTACTTC.

With respect to this clone: Other DNA sequences within the sample encode an identical CDR3. The chain carries TRBV6-5 and TRBJ2-5, with D perhaps TRBD1 (5 bases). This CDR3 spans 14 amino acids. In germline, CDR1 is MNHEY, CDR2 SVGAGI. The ends were cut back, 0 bases at V and 5 bases at J, with 10 bases in the middle. CDR3 DNA: TGTGCCAGCAGTTACTCCAGGGTTGCGGAGACCCAGTACTTC. This gives the protein CASSYSRVAETQYF.

This clone was found once. The J gene is TRBJ1-5, the V gene TRBV2; 7 positions agree with TRBD1. Per the germline V gene, CDR1 is SNHLY and CDR2 is FYNNEI. V lost 0 bases and J lost 5; bases outside the gene matches: 13. The CDR3 spans 18 residues. CDR3 coding DNA: TGTGCCAGCAGTGAAGCGGTAGACAGGGAGAGGGGTTATCAGCCCCAGCATTTT. Encoded protein: CASSEAVDRERGYQPQHF.

The chain has TRBV7-9 and TRBJ2-2, with no clear D. Trimming pared 7 bases from V and 7 bases from J, leaving 16 bases between. The CDR3 has 14 residues. From germline, CDR1 is SEHNR and CDR2 FQNEAQ (reference sequence). The CDR3 DNA reads as TGTGCCAGCACCCCGCGGACGAATGTCGGGGAGCTGTTTTTT. Its protein is CASTPRTNVGELFF.

Details on this clone: Other DNA sequences in this specimen translate into the identical CDR3. J is TRBJ2-1 and V is TRBV5-4; D not resolved. The CDR3 is made up of 15 amino acids. Germline CDR1 SGHNT, CDR2 YYREEE (reference sequence). The V gene lost 0 bases and the J gene lost 0 bases, with 7 bases spanning the gap. CDR3 nucleotides: TGTGCCAGCAGCTTGGACGGCAGCTCCTACAATGAGCAGTTCTTC. Translating it yields CASSLDGSSYNEQFF.